The 3 T cell receptor beta chains given below trace back to one sample, sequenced in a study of cytomegalovirus exposure and HLA in healthy donors. The data were produced by immunoSEQ multiplex PCR, yet TCRdb's version contains in-frame clones alone and is incomplete. The sample has around 300,000 clones; roughly 90% are singletons. The sample comprised PBMCs. The receptors originated from a young woman in good health and CMV-seropositive.

This sequence joins TRBV7-7 and TRBJ1-3; unclear D gene. Germline-derived CDR1 and CDR2 are SSHAT and FNYEAQ (reference sequence). Trimming stripped 3 bases from V and 2 bases from J, with 11 bases between. The CDR3 extends over 15 amino acids. The CDR3 sequence is CASSLAPGTGNTIYF. CDR3 in DNA: TGTGCCAGCAGCTTGGCCCCGGGGACTGGAAACACCATATATTTT.

The count of this clone is one. The chain carries TRBV6-1 and TRBJ2-6, with D unresolved. CDR3 length: 15 amino acids. With 3 bases removed from V and 4 bases from J, the gap between germline ends came to 10 bases. CDR1 MNHNS and CDR2 SASEGT come from the germline V gene. CDR3 sequence (DNA): TGTGCCAGCAGTGATCTAGGATCCGGGGCCAACGTCCTGACTTTC. Translation: CASSDLGSGANVLTF.

J is TRBJ2-7 and V is TRBV27; D remains unclear. The CDR3 is made up of 13 amino acids. Germline values: CDR1 MNHEY, CDR2 SMNVEV (reference sequence). Trimming took 3 bases from V and 5 from J, leaving 11 bases between them. CDR3: CASSLQTRDEQYF. For the CDR3, the DNA is TGTGCCAGCAGTTTGCAGACAAGAGACGAGCAGTACTTC.